One and the same sample provided the 16 T cell receptor beta chains below, sequenced in a study of blood T cells in healthy people across ages (dated by TCRdb to about 2015). Libraries came from 5' RACE. Sequencing was carried out with an Illumina HiSeq 2500. A second PCR of roughly 7 to 12 cycles was run with a J-beta primer mix and a sample-barcoded 5' primer. TCRdb trimmed public reads at Q25 via fastp, called clones via MiXCR and kept in-frame beta chains. Each entry is one CDR3 protein sequence, shown with its most common DNA and genes. This sample is represented by around 1,000,000 distinct CDR3 sequences; about 23% of them were singletons. About 0.8% of the sample comes from the top ten. This sample was also put to use in a study of T cells of mothers and their children.

Sequencing used blood. All receptors derive from a girl aged 2 to 9 in good health.

This clonotype was observed a handful of times. This rearrangement joins TRBV4-1 to TRBJ2-7, with a possible D match to TRBD2 (6 bases). The V gene's germline CDR1 is MGHRA and CDR2 YSYEKL. V was cut by 1 base and J by 2 bases, with 15 bases left in between. This CDR3 contains 16 residues. The CDR3 coding sequence is TGCGCCAGCAGCCAAGGGGGAGCGGGTTCCCCCTACGAGCAGTACTTC. Protein product: CASSQGGAGSPYEQYF.

CDR3 residues: CASSVQGGGNTIYF. CDR3 bases: TGTGCCAGCAGCGTTCAGGGGGGTGGAAACACCATATATTTT. The V gene is TRBV9, the J gene TRBJ1-3; 7 nucleotides align to TRBD1. The germline V gene encodes CDR1 SGDLS and CDR2 YYNGEE. V lost 2 bases and J lost 3; bases outside the gene matches: 2. CDR3 size: 14 residues.

The CDR3 DNA sequence: TGTGCCAGCAGCTTACTCGGCGGCCACTCCTACGAGCAGTACTTC. Translated: CASSLLGGHSYEQYF. The rearrangement links TRBV13 to TRBJ2-7; D is undetermined. Germline loops: CDR1 PRHDT, CDR2 FYEKMQ (reference sequence). The CDR3 totals 15 residues. Trimming took off 2 bases at V and 0 bases at J, with 11 bases between the two ends.

The rearrangement joins TRBV7-2 to TRBJ1-5; 10 nucleotides agree with TRBD1. CDR1 is SGHTA, CDR2 FQGNSA, per germline. The CDR3 extends over 16 amino acids. J gave up 2 bases and V 8 bases, and 9 bases lay outside the gene matches. CDR3 in amino acids: CASADRGARGNQPQHF. CDR3 bases: TGTGCCAGCGCGGACAGGGGGGCTCGGGGCAATCAGCCCCAGCATTTT.

This clonotype was detected only a few times. This chain uses TRBV28 with TRBJ2-7, with TRBD1 matching over 7 bases. CDR3 size: 13 residues. J gave up 5 bases and V 4 bases, and 5 bases lay outside the gene matches. In germline, CDR1 is MDHEN, CDR2 SYDVKM. This CDR3 is CASSSGGINEQYF. CDR3 DNA: TGTGCCAGCAGTTCAGGGGGTATAAACGAGCAGTACTTC.

The genes are TRBV18 and TRBJ1-2; D is ambiguous. Germline loops: CDR1 KGHSH, CDR2 LQKENI. The CDR3 spans 13 residues. Trimming removed 0 bases at V and 0 bases at J, with 2 bases between. The chain's CDR3 is CASSPPTNYGYTF. The CDR3 bases are TGTGCCAGCTCACCACCCACTAACTATGGCTACACCTTC.

This clonotype was observed a few times. Just one base apart from a much larger clone, this may be a read error. This rearrangement joins TRBV28 to TRBJ2-5; D gene unclear. Near its end, the DNA agrees better with TRBJ2-1, so the J call may be wrong. This CDR3 is built from 11 residues. From germline, CDR1 is MDHEN and CDR2 SYDVKM. Here the CDR3 reads CASSPYDEQFF. CDR3 coding DNA: TGTGCCAGCAGCCCGTACGATGAGCAGTTCTTC.

This clonotype was picked up a small number of times. The chain joins TRBV19 to TRBJ2-5; the match to TRBD1 covers 11 bases. The end of the DNA is better explained by TRBJ2-7, so the J call may be wrong. The CDR3 contains 14 residues. Looked up from germline, CDR1 is LNHDA and CDR2 is SQIVND (reference sequence). The CDR3 reads CASKPGTGGYEQYF. The CDR3 region has the DNA TGTGCCAGTAAACCCGGGACAGGGGGCTACGAGCAGTACTTC.

This clonotype was counted a few times. The J gene is TRBJ2-7, the V gene TRBV28, with 11 bases matching TRBD2. Trimming cost V 5 bases and J 1 base; bases outside gene matches: 13. CDR3 length equals 18 residues. Germline V CDR1 and CDR2: MDHEN, SYDVKM. CDR3 in amino acids: CASSPAALTSGKSYEQYF. CDR3 DNA sequence: TGTGCCAGCAGTCCCGCCGCCTTGACTAGCGGGAAATCCTACGAGCAGTACTTC.

This clonotype was counted between two and nine times. Possible read error: a much larger clone is one base away. This sequence joins TRBV4-2 and TRBJ2-5; possible D gene TRBD2, 6 bases. Looked up from germline, CDR1 is LGHNA and CDR2 is YNFKEQ. The CDR3 is 15 amino acids. The CDR3 DNA sequence: TGTGCCAGCAGCCAAGATAGCGGCTCCTACAATGAGCGGTTCTTC. This translates into CASSQDSGSYNERFF.

This clonotype was counted a few times. The chain combines TRBV29-1 with TRBJ2-3, with TRBD1 matching over 7 bases. V dropped 3 bases and J dropped 11; count of bases not matched to a gene: 2. This CDR3 region has 10 residues. The germline V gene has CDR1 SQVTM and CDR2 ANQGSEA. Here the CDR3 DNA reads TGCAGCGTTGATCAGGGGGAGCAGTATTTT. Its translation: CSVDQGEQYF.

Only a few counts were recorded for this clonotype. The V gene is TRBV4-3, the J gene TRBJ2-5; D is uncertain. The CDR3 sequence is 14 residues long. V was cut by 4 bases and J by 5 bases, with 14 bases left in between. Looked up from germline, CDR1 is LGHNA and CDR2 is YSLEER. The CDR3: CASSPSSSVETQYF. CDR3 nucleotide sequence: TGCGCCAGCAGCCCTTCCTCATCGGTGGAGACCCAGTACTTC.

In this sample, this clonotype turned up a few times. This rearrangement joins TRBV29-1 to TRBJ1-4, with 9 bases identical to TRBD1. The CDR3 has 13 residues. Germline V CDR1 and CDR2: SQVTM, ANQGSEA. Trimming took 7 bases from V and 7 from J; bases not matched to a gene: 7. The CDR3 bases are TGCAGCGGCCGACAGGGGGTGGGTGAAAAACTGTTTTTT. It encodes CSGRQGVGEKLFF. The whole variable domain, filled in from reference TRBV29-1 and TRBJ1-4, reads SAVISQKPSRDICQRGTSLTIQCQVDSQVTMMFWYRQQPGQSLTLIATANQGSEATYESGFVIDKFPISRPNLTFSTLTVSNMSPEDSSIYLCSGRQGVGEKLFFGSGTQLSVL.

V usage is TRBV12-3 or TRBV12-4 and J usage is TRBJ2-5; D tentatively reads TRBD1 or TRBD2 (5 bases each). The end of the DNA aligns better with TRBJ2-1, so the J call may be wrong. The CDR3 has 13 amino acids. Written as DNA, the CDR3 is TGTGCCAGCAGTTTAGTTATAGGGGACGGGCAGTTCTTC. Amino acids: CASSLVIGDGQFF.

The CDR3: CASSDGSYEQYF. The CDR3 DNA is TGTGCCAGCAGCGATGGATCCTACGAGCAGTACTTC. The chain carries TRBV7-2 and TRBJ2-7; unclear D gene. The ends were cut back, 5 bases at V and 1 base at J, with 6 bases in the middle. Looked up from germline, CDR1 is SGHTA and CDR2 is FQGNSA. The CDR3 covers 12 residues.

This clonotype was seen a handful of times. The chain combines TRBV28 with TRBJ1-2; D possibly corresponds to TRBD1 (5 bases). Trimming left V 4 bases short and J 6 bases short, with 15 bases between. The CDR3 totals 14 residues. Germline V gene sequence: CDR1 MDHEN, CDR2 SYDVKM. CDR3 DNA sequence: TGTGCCAGCAGTTCAACGGGGACGCTACATGGCTACACCTTC. Its protein is CASSSTGTLHGYTF.